The clone carrying this T cell receptor (beta chain) was seen at least ten times. This specimen comes from a study of human T cells and chemical hapten exposure. The time point is: patch test 1, 2 weeks after DPC sensitization. Treatment described: therapeutic diphenylcyclopropenone sensitization with weekly scalp DPC. One entry per CDR3 protein results from TCRdb running MiXCR on the RACE reads. The repertoire holds about 380,000 distinct CDR3 sequences, with roughly 4.8% as singletons. The source is a woman in her forties or fifties with alopecia areata. Some clones in this sample may be carry-over from other donors' samples. The sample consisted of whole blood, taken in connection with sensitization to the hapten diphenylcyclopropenone (DPC).

CDR3 sequence reads: CASSSGPSGPINEKLFF. The CDR3 coding sequence is TGTGCCAGCTCATCGGGTCCTTCGGGACCGATTAATGAAAAACTGTTTTTT. The V and J genes are TRBV18 and TRBJ1-4; possibly TRBD1 for D (5 bases). V gave up 5 bases and J gave up 4 bases, with 20 bases separating them. The CDR3 loop spans 17 amino acids. The germline gives CDR1 KGHSH, CDR2 LQKENI.